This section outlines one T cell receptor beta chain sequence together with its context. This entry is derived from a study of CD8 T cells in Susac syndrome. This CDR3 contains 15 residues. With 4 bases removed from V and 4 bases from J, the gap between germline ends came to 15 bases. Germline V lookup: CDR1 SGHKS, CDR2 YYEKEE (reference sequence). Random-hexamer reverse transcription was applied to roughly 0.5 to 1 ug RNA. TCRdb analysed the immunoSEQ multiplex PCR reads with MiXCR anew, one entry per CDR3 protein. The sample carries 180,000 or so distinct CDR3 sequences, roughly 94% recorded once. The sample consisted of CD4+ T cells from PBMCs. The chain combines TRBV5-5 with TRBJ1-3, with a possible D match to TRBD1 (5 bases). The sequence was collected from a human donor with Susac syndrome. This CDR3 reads CASSPEIREGNTIYF. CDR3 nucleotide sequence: TGTGCCAGCAGCCCCGAGATCAGGGAAGGAAACACCATATATTTT.